This TCR beta chain was sequenced in a study of T cell responses to AZD1222 COVID-19 vaccine. Whole-study results and caveats: Just a handful of AZD1222 recipients were seropositive at baseline. The donors showed a predominance of white British ancestry and of females, with possible underestimation of clonal diversity.

J was trimmed by 4 bases and V by 4 bases; bases with no gene match: 6. The CDR3 contains 14 residues. The germline V gene encodes CDR1 LNHNV and CDR2 YYDKDF (reference sequence). TCRdb's table, derived via immunoSEQ multiplex PCR, lists solely in-frame clones and lacks some. The sample contains tens of thousands of clones, approximately 91% of which appear only once. A note on this clone: Its antigen is unidentified.

The V call is TRBV15, the J call TRBJ2-5; 7 bases are shared with TRBD1. Sequences were derived from peripheral blood, sampled 28 days after the second AZD1222 dose. The origin of this receptor is an adult who received the AZD1222 COVID-19 vaccine. This CDR3 reads CATSTTGLGETQYF. The CDR3 DNA sequence: TGTGCCACCAGCACGACAGGGTTAGGAGAGACCCAGTACTTC.